This TCR beta chain comes out of a study of blood T cell repertoires in COVID-19. Overall study context: COVID-19 samples from acute and convalescent phases originated in the United States, Italy and Spain. PBMCs, B-cell-depleted T cells, or T cells were the source of the cDNA or gDNA that made up the material.

In the authors' methods: Amplification with reference gene primers provided the estimates of nucleated cell counts. Using immunoSEQ multiplex PCR, the repertoire was profiled, and TCRdb retains in-frame clones only, with some absent. V and J calls and clone size come straight from that table; D and trimming were deduced from the DNA. There are 300,000 to 450,000 clones in the sample; around 84% occur only once, and roughly 3.6% lies in the top ten. CDR1 is KGHDR, CDR2 SFDVKD, per germline. With V trimmed by 7 bases and J by 6 bases, 15 bases remained unmatched. The CDR3 runs 16 residues. The chain is built from TRBV24-1 and TRBJ2-7; 9 nucleotides agree with TRBD1. Sequences were obtained from peripheral blood. The receptor comes from a young woman with acute or convalescent COVID-19. The CDR3 nucleotides read TGTGCCACCAGCGCCTCTCCGGGACAGGGTACCGTCGAGCAGTACTTC. It encodes CATSASPGQGTVEQYF.